This is a list of T cell receptor beta chains from one sample in a study of T cell responses to AZD1222 COVID-19 vaccine. TCRdb's table, derived via immunoSEQ multiplex PCR, lists solely in-frame clones and lacks some. The sample yields about 150,000 clones, 88% seen once. The source was peripheral blood, collected 28 days after the second dose of the MenACWY control vaccine. These receptors came from an adult who received the MenACWY meningococcal vaccine as a control. The CDR3 runs from the conserved cysteine through the conserved F or W. Fields, in order: CDR3 protein, CDR3 DNA, D gene, J gene, V gene, clone size. A D gene is named only where the DNA matches it firmly. Size values are once, few and many counts, or a class for expanded clones, and some rows have none.

CASGLTASSTDTQYF TGTGCCAGTGGCCTGACAGCAAGTAGCACAGATACGCAGTATTTT . TRBJ2-3 TRBV19 .
CASSSVSNQPQHF TGTGCCAGCAGTTCTGTGAGCAATCAGCCCCAGCATTTT . TRBJ1-5 TRBV6-5 .
CASSLGVGARTEAFF TGTGCCAGCAGCTTAGGGGTGGGGGCGCGGACTGAAGCTTTCTTT . TRBJ1-1 TRBV11-3 .
CASSAAQGLYYGYTF TGCGCCAGCAGCGCCGCCCAGGGACTGTACTATGGCTACACCTTC . TRBJ1-2 TRBV5-1 .
CASSLSGYYGYTF TGTGCCAGCAGCTTATCGGGCTACTATGGCTACACCTTC . TRBJ1-2 TRBV7-2 once
CASSIFPGGLRNTEAFF TGTGCCAGCAGCATATTTCCGGGGGGGCTACGGAACACTGAAGCTTTCTTT . TRBJ1-1 TRBV7-9 .
CASSPTTGGTDTQYF TGTGCCAGCAGCCCCACCACAGGGGGCACAGATACGCAGTATTTT TRBD1 TRBJ2-3 TRBV7-9 .
CASSLGDSRPQHF TGTGCCAGCAGTTTAGGGGACAGTCGGCCCCAGCATTTT TRBD1 TRBJ1-5 TRBV12-3/TRBV12-4 .
CAWRYLETSRNEQFF TGTGCCTGGAGATATTTGGAGACTAGTCGTAATGAGCAGTTCTTC . TRBJ2-1 TRBV30 .
CASSLVAGSNTGELFF TGCGCCAGCAGCTTGGTGGCAGGGTCGAACACCGGGGAGCTGTTTTTT . TRBJ2-2 TRBV5-1 .
CASSLASGLLDQQFF TGTGCCAGCAGCTTAGCCTCGGGACTACTGGATCAGCAGTTCTTC TRBD2 TRBJ2-1 TRBV7-2 .
CAISERAGGSGANVLTF TGTGCCATCAGTGAGCGGGCAGGGGGATCTGGGGCCAACGTCCTGACTTTC TRBD1 TRBJ2-6 TRBV10-3 .
CASSLGSGSNQPQHF TGTGCCAGCAGTTTAGGGAGCGGGAGCAATCAGCCCCAGCATTTT . TRBJ1-5 TRBV28 .
CASSLRSGTNYGYTF TGTGCCAGCAGCTTAAGGTCAGGCACTAACTATGGCTACACCTTC . TRBJ1-2 TRBV11-3 .
CASTPGGRSGANVLTF TGTGCCAGCACGCCGGGAGGGCGCTCTGGGGCCAACGTCCTGACTTTC TRBD2 TRBJ2-6 TRBV11-3 .
CASSQGLRNEKLFF TGCGCCAGCAGCCAAGGGCTACGGAATGAAAAACTGTTTTTT . TRBJ1-4 TRBV4-3 .
CASSLAQVEAFF TGTGCCAGCAGTTTAGCGCAGGTTGAAGCTTTCTTT . TRBJ1-1 TRBV12-3/TRBV12-4 .
CASMRHQTGELFF TGTGCCAGTATGCGACACCAAACCGGGGAGCTGTTTTTT . TRBJ2-2 TRBV19 .
CATQGLGTQYF TGTGCCACCCAAGGGTTGGGTACGCAGTATTTT . TRBJ2-3 TRBV3-1/TRBV3-2 .
CASSSGQGYGYTF TGTGCCAGCAGCTCCGGACAGGGCTATGGCTACACCTTC TRBD1 TRBJ1-2 TRBV7-2 .
CASRPEAMNTEAFF TGCGCCAGCAGGCCTGAGGCCATGAACACTGAAGCTTTCTTT . TRBJ1-1 TRBV5-1 .
CASSPPTGGDSPLHF TGTGCCAGCAGCCCCCCGACAGGGGGAGATTCACCCCTCCACTTT TRBD1 TRBJ1-6 TRBV28 once
CAWSVPQSWDIQYF TGTGCCTGGAGTGTACCCCAGTCTTGGGACATTCAGTACTTC . TRBJ2-4 TRBV30 .
CATSREVRGNQPQHF TGTGCCACCAGCAGAGAGGTTCGCGGCAATCAGCCCCAGCATTTT . TRBJ1-5 TRBV15 .
CASSQAGGGGEPYEQYF TGCGCCAGCAGCCAAGCCGGGGGAGGGGGAGAACCCTACGAGCAGTACTTC . TRBJ2-7 TRBV4-1 .
CASILAGGTEAFF TGTGCCAGCATCCTAGCGGGGGGCACTGAAGCTTTCTTT . TRBJ1-1 TRBV28 .
CASSLIGRGGYGYTF TGTGCCAGCAGCTTAATCGGTCGGGGTGGCTATGGCTACACCTTC . TRBJ1-2 TRBV7-9 .
CASSPGTGYGYTF TGTGCCAGCAGTCCAGGGACAGGGTACGGCTACACCTTC TRBD1 TRBJ1-2 TRBV2 .
CASSERTNRNQPQHF TGTGCCAGCAGTGAAAGGACAAACCGCAATCAGCCCCAGCATTTT . TRBJ1-5 TRBV2 .
CASSFSGSSYNEQFF TGTGCCAGCAGTTTTAGTGGGAGCTCCTACAATGAGCAGTTCTTC . TRBJ2-1 TRBV28 .
CASSFLQGATGELFF TGTGCCAGCAGCTTTCTCCAGGGAGCCACCGGGGAGCTGTTTTTT . TRBJ2-2 TRBV11-2 once
CASSPGGVSDEQFF TGTGCCAGCAGCCCAGGCGGAGTATCGGATGAGCAGTTCTTC . TRBJ2-1 TRBV11-3 .
CATSDGWGRNYGYTF TGTGCCACCAGTGATGGATGGGGAAGGAACTATGGCTACACCTTC . TRBJ1-2 TRBV24-1 .
CASSIRLPWNQPQHF TGTGCCAGTAGTATAAGGTTACCGTGGAATCAGCCCCAGCATTTT . TRBJ1-5 TRBV19 .
CAWGQGITDTQYF TGTGCCTGGGGACAGGGGATCACAGATACGCAGTATTTT TRBD1 TRBJ2-3 TRBV30 .
CASSPTPALTDTGELFF TGTGCCAGCAGTCCAACCCCCGCCCTGACGGACACCGGGGAGCTGTTTTTT . TRBJ2-2 TRBV27 .
CASRSRAGGVYGYTF TGTGCCAGTAGGTCGAGGGCGGGCGGCGTCTATGGCTACACCTTC . TRBJ1-2 TRBV19 .
CASSIRTGHRDEQFF TGTGCCAGTAGTATCCGGACAGGGCACAGGGATGAGCAGTTCTTC TRBD1 TRBJ2-1 TRBV19 .
CASSPDSFGGESPLHF TGCGCCAGCAGTCCTGATTCCTTTGGGGGGGAATCACCCCTCCACTTT . TRBJ1-6 TRBV4-3 few
CASSQMGTGEKLFF TGTGCCAGCAGCCAGATGGGGACCGGTGAAAAACTGTTTTTT . TRBJ1-4 TRBV14 .
CASSYSRDQPQHF TGTGCCAGCAGTTACTCGAGAGATCAGCCCCAGCATTTT . TRBJ1-5 TRBV6-6 .
CASSLSTSEAFF TGTGCCAGCAGCTTATCGACAAGTGAAGCTTTCTTT . TRBJ1-1 TRBV11-2 .
CASSLVFIGQGRSQPQHF TGTGCCAGCAGCTTAGTTTTCATCGGGCAGGGGCGTAGTCAGCCCCAGCATTTT . TRBJ1-5 TRBV7-9 .
CASSPGYNQPQHF TGTGCCAGCAGCCCAGGGTACAATCAGCCCCAGCATTTT . TRBJ1-5 TRBV7-9 once
CASSQDRGPYEQYF TGTGCCAGCAGCCAAGATAGGGGACCCTACGAGCAGTACTTC . TRBJ2-7 TRBV4-2 .
CASSIRDTTSEAFF TGTGCCAGTAGTATTCGGGACACCACCTCTGAAGCTTTCTTT . TRBJ1-1 TRBV19 .
CASSRRDLSTDTQYF TGTGCCAGCAGCCGGCGGGATCTTTCCACAGATACGCAGTATTTT . TRBJ2-3 TRBV6-2/TRBV6-3 .
CASSLTGTTNTEAFF TGCGCCAGCAGCTTGACCGGGACGACGAACACTGAAGCTTTCTTT . TRBJ1-1 TRBV5-1 .
CASSQEDRQEGYTF TGCGCCAGCAGCCAAGAAGACAGGCAAGAGGGCTACACCTTC . TRBJ1-2 TRBV4-1 .
CASSIRTAQPQHF TGTGCCAGTAGTATCAGGACAGCGCAGCCCCAGCATTTT . TRBJ1-5 TRBV19 few
CASSADGRENTEAFF TGTGCCAGCAGCGCAGATGGACGCGAGAACACTGAAGCTTTCTTT . TRBJ1-1 TRBV9 .
CASSLEGYGYTF TGTGCCAGCAGCTTGGAGGGATATGGCTACACCTTC . TRBJ1-2 TRBV5-4 .
CASSYSRSNTEAFF TGTGCCAGCAGTTACTCGAGATCCAACACTGAAGCTTTCTTT . TRBJ1-1 TRBV6-5 .
CACSTGILYEQYF TGTGCTTGCTCGACAGGGATCCTCTACGAGCAGTACTTC TRBD1 TRBJ2-7 TRBV30 .
CASQWAGTKNIQYF TGTGCCAGCCAATGGGCGGGGACCAAAAACATTCAGTACTTC . TRBJ2-4 TRBV2 few